The rows below give T cell receptor beta chains drawn from one sample of a study of T-cell reconstitution after alpha-beta-depleted transplantation in children. One entry per CDR3 protein results from TCRdb running MiXCR on the PCR reads. The table has 550,000 to 600,000 distinct CDR3 sequences, about 21% seen once. Sequencing used PBMCs, mostly from graft donor cells, obtained 360 days after TCRalphabeta/CD19-depleted stem cell transplant. The receptors originated from a boy younger than two who had a stem cell transplant for acute myeloid leukemia, so the T cells may come from the graft donor. CDR3s include the opening cysteine and the closing phenylalanine or tryptophan. The order of the fields is J gene, D gene, clone size, V gene, CDR3 DNA, CDR3 protein. D genes are given only for firm matches. Size is stated for part of the rows, as once, few or many counts, or as a class when the clone is expanded.

J gene: TRBJ2-3
D gene: .
clone size: .
V gene: TRBV7-6
CDR3 DNA: TGTGCCAGCAGCTTAGCGGCTAGTGGTAGGACAGATACGCAGTATTTT
CDR3 protein: CASSLAASGRTDTQYF

J gene: TRBJ2-1
D gene: .
clone size: many
V gene: TRBV29-1
CDR3 DNA: TGCAGCGCCAGGTTGCTGAGGGATGAGCAGTTCTTC
CDR3 protein: CSARLLRDEQFF

J gene: TRBJ2-1
D gene: TRBD2
clone size: .
V gene: TRBV20-1
CDR3 DNA: TGCAGTGCTAGAGCAGCCGGGGGGGCCGATGAGCAGTTCTTC
CDR3 protein: CSARAAGGADEQFF

J gene: TRBJ2-4
D gene: .
clone size: .
V gene: TRBV9
CDR3 DNA: TGTGCCAGCAGCGTAGACGGTTACAAAAACATTCAGTACTTC
CDR3 protein: CASSVDGYKNIQYF

J gene: TRBJ1-4
D gene: .
clone size: few
V gene: TRBV6-1
CDR3 DNA: TGTGCCAGCAGGGAACCGGCAGCTAATGAAAAACTGTTTTTT
CDR3 protein: CASREPAANEKLFF

J gene: TRBJ2-5
D gene: .
clone size: many
V gene: TRBV20-1
CDR3 DNA: TGCAGTGCCGGGCCCCGAGCCTTGGAGACCCAGTACTTC
CDR3 protein: CSAGPRALETQYF

J gene: TRBJ2-2
D gene: TRBD1
clone size: many
V gene: TRBV5-1
CDR3 DNA: TGCGCCAGCAGCTCCGCCGGGACAGGGGACACCGGGGAGCTGTTTTTT
CDR3 protein: CASSSAGTGDTGELFF

J gene: TRBJ2-3
D gene: .
clone size: few
V gene: TRBV20-1
CDR3 DNA: TGCAGTGCTAAGGACAGCCACACAGATACGCAGTATTTT
CDR3 protein: CSAKDSHTDTQYF

J gene: TRBJ2-5
D gene: TRBD2
clone size: .
V gene: TRBV7-2
CDR3 DNA: TGTGCCAGCCGCCCGGAGCGGGGGGCACGGGAGACCCAGTACTTC
CDR3 protein: CASRPERGARETQYF

J gene: TRBJ1-5
D gene: .
clone size: few
V gene: TRBV28
CDR3 DNA: TGTGCCAGCAGTCGTACAAGGAGGACTGGCAATCAGCCCCAGCATTTT
CDR3 protein: CASSRTRRTGNQPQHF

J gene: TRBJ2-5
D gene: .
clone size: few
V gene: TRBV14
CDR3 DNA: TGTGCCAGCAGCCAAGCGGCGTTAGGTGAAGAGACCCAGTACTTC
CDR3 protein: CASSQAALGEETQYF

J gene: TRBJ2-7
D gene: .
clone size: .
V gene: TRBV25-1
CDR3 DNA: TGTGCCAGCAGTGAATATTTTTGGGACAAGGGGGTATCACGCGAGCAGTACTTC
CDR3 protein: CASSEYFWDKGVSREQYF

J gene: TRBJ2-5
D gene: .
clone size: .
V gene: TRBV28
CDR3 DNA: TGTGCCAGCAGTTTGCCGCACAGGCGCCAAGAGACCCAGTACTTC
CDR3 protein: CASSLPHRRQETQYF

J gene: TRBJ1-2
D gene: TRBD1
clone size: .
V gene: TRBV6-1
CDR3 DNA: TGTGCCAGCAGTGCTCTACTGGGACAGGTTAATGGCTACACCTTC
CDR3 protein: CASSALLGQVNGYTF

J gene: TRBJ2-1
D gene: TRBD2
clone size: many
V gene: TRBV9
CDR3 DNA: TGTGCCAGCGATCCGGGAGGCATTAGTGAGCAGTTCTTC
CDR3 protein: CASDPGGISEQFF

J gene: TRBJ1-1
D gene: .
clone size: many
V gene: TRBV5-1
CDR3 DNA: TGCGCCAGCAGCTTGGAGGCAGCAGGGTTGACTGAAGCTTTCTTT
CDR3 protein: CASSLEAAGLTEAFF